The 14 T cell receptor beta chains below were found in one sample sequenced in a study of radiation and T cells in renal cell carcinoma. Measured with immunoSEQ multiplex PCR; TCRdb has only the in-frame clones, and not every one. The data hold some 100,000 clones, with 70% to 85% observed a single time. The time point denotes: baseline pretreatment blood. Treatment meaning: 15 Gy SBRT to primary tumor, nephrectomy 4 weeks later. The specimen comprised blood, sampled from a patient whose treatment included radiotherapy and nephrectomy. The receptors originated from a man aged 55 to 70 with renal cell carcinoma.

Comments on this clone: The identical CDR3 is also encoded by other nucleotide sequences in the sample. The V gene is TRBV11-3, the J gene TRBJ1-1; 7 nucleotides agree with TRBD1. V lost 1 base, J lost 1 base, and 0 bases stayed unmatched. Germline V CDR1 and CDR2: SGHNT, YENEEA. This CDR3 is 14 amino acids long. The CDR3 here is CASSLGQGNTEAFF. The CDR3 DNA is TGTGCCAGCAGCTTAGGACAGGGGAACACTGAAGCTTTCTTT. Using reference TRBV11-3 and TRBJ1-1 for the parts outside the CDR3, the full variable domain is EAGVVQSPRYKIIEKKQPVAFWCNPISGHNTLYWYLQNLGQGPELLIRYENEEAVDDSQLPKDRFSAERLKGVDSTLKIQPAELGDSAVYLCASSLGQGNTEAFFGQGTRLTVV.

The chain uses TRBV19 and TRBJ1-1; TRBD1 aligns across 8 bases. Germline lookup yields CDR1 LNHDA and CDR2 SQIVND (reference sequence). CDR3 length equals 18 residues. Unmatched junction bases numbered 12, after V lost 2 bases and J lost 1 base. The CDR3: CASSISGTGRDKNTEAFF. The CDR3 DNA sequence: TGTGCCAGTAGTATATCGGGGACAGGCCGCGATAAGAACACTGAAGCTTTCTTT.

The rearrangement uses TRBV6-1 and TRBJ2-5; D unresolved. The V and J ends lost 1 base and 1 base respectively, with 13 bases between them. This CDR3 is 16 amino acids long. In germline, CDR1 is MNHNS, CDR2 SASEGT. CDR3 bases: TGTGCCAGCAGTGAAGGGAAGGGAAGGATCCAAGAGACCCAGTACTTC. Translated, it gives CASSEGKGRIQETQYF.

The chain joins TRBV25-1 to TRBJ1-3; a possible D gene is TRBD1 (5 bases). From germline, CDR1 is MGHDK and CDR2 SYGVNS. The CDR3 totals 16 residues. The germline V and J ends were trimmed by 5 bases and 0 bases, with 14 bases remaining between them. This chain's CDR3 is CASSRGGTFSGNTIYF. CDR3 bases: TGTGCCAGCAGTCGCGGGGGTACTTTCTCTGGAAACACCATATATTTT. Full variable domain (rest looked up from reference TRBV25-1 and TRBJ1-3): EADIYQTPRYLVIGTGKKITLECSQTMGHDKMYWYQQDPGMELHLIHYSYGVNSTEKGDLSSESTVSRIRTEHFPLTLESARPSHTSQYLCASSRGGTFSGNTIYFGEGSWLTVV.

This clone is a singleton in its sample. The rearrangement links TRBV2 to TRBJ2-5; 9 bases match TRBD2. V was pared by 4 bases and J by 4 bases, with 10 bases of the junction left unmatched. CDR1 SNHLY and CDR2 FYNNEI come from the germline V gene. The CDR3 has 16 amino acids. The CDR3 region has the DNA TGTGCCAGCAGTGGGAGGTTAGCGGGAGCAGGAGAGACCCAGTACTTC. Translated, it gives CASSGRLAGAGETQYF.

There are a few counts of this clone. The J gene is TRBJ2-7, the V gene TRBV7-2; 8 bases match TRBD2. The junction had 14 bases not matched to a gene; V was cut back by 1 base and J by 6 bases. Germline CDR1 is SGHTA and CDR2 is FQGNSA. The CDR3 sequence is 17 residues long. The CDR3 sequence: CASSLGSGGPGMGEQYF. In DNA form, the CDR3 reads TGTGCCAGCAGCTTAGGGTCGGGAGGGCCCGGTATGGGCGAGCAGTACTTC.

The chain combines TRBV2 with TRBJ1-5; 7 bases fit TRBD1. The V gene's germline CDR1 is SNHLY and CDR2 FYNNEI. This CDR3 is 16 amino acids long. V gave up 6 bases and J gave up 3 bases; unmatched junction bases: 11. The CDR3 sequence is CASSASQGILNQPQHF. The DNA for the CDR3 is TGTGCCAGCAGCGCCTCACAGGGGATCCTCAATCAGCCCCAGCATTTT.

This rearrangement joins TRBV5-4 to TRBJ1-4; D perhaps matches TRBD1 (5 bases). The CDR3 spans 16 residues. The ends were cut back, 0 bases at V and 5 bases at J, with 14 bases in the middle. Looked up from germline, CDR1 is SGHNT and CDR2 is YYREEE (reference sequence). This chain's CDR3 is CASSLARVNGNEKLFF. CDR3 DNA sequence: TGTGCCAGCAGCTTGGCCAGGGTTAACGGGAATGAAAAACTGTTTTTT.

As DNA, the CDR3 is TGCGCCAGCAGCGAGTCCGGGACAACATCCGGGGAGCTGTTTTTT. Its protein is CASSESGTTSGELFF. The chain links TRBV5-1 to TRBJ2-2, with a tentative D call TRBD1 (6 bases). Between the trimmed V and J ends, which lost 4 bases and 6 bases, there was a span of 16 bases. The CDR3 is 15 residues long. Germline loops: CDR1 SGHRS, CDR2 YFSETQ.

The gene calls are TRBV28 and TRBJ2-3; D gene ambiguous. Deletions cut 1 base from V and 1 base from J, with 6 bases between. From germline, CDR1 is MDHEN and CDR2 SYDVKM. This CDR3 contains 14 residues. The CDR3 here is CASSLFSGTDTQYF. In nucleotides, the CDR3 is TGTGCCAGCAGTTTATTTTCCGGCACAGATACGCAGTATTTT.

The V and J genes are TRBV27 and TRBJ1-5; unclear D gene. The CDR3 is 15 amino acids. Trimming took off 5 bases at V and 4 bases at J, with 15 bases between the two ends. Germline CDR1 reads MNHEY; CDR2 reads SMNVEV (reference sequence). The CDR3 region is CASSTLGDNNQPQHF. DNA of the CDR3: TGTGCCAGCAGTACACTGGGAGATAATAATCAGCCCCAGCATTTT.

This clone was recorded once. Other nucleotide sequences in the sample specify the same CDR3. This sequence joins TRBV28 and TRBJ2-5; 7 positions agree with TRBD2. Germline CDR1 and CDR2: MDHEN and SYDVKM. The trim removed 2 bases at V and 2 bases at J, leaving 2 bases unmatched. The CDR3 length is 14 residues. The CDR3 bases are TGTGCCAGCAGTTTAATTAGCGGGCAAGAGACCCAGTACTTC. Its translation is CASSLISGQETQYF.

This clone was seen a single time. The V and J genes are TRBV9 and TRBJ2-6; D gene ambiguous. This CDR3 comprises 18 residues. Between the trimmed V and J ends, which lost 4 bases and 0 bases, there was a span of 17 bases. Germline values: CDR1 SGDLS, CDR2 YYNGEE. CDR3 sequence: CASSLNETRNSGANVLTF. CDR3 DNA sequence: TGTGCCAGCAGCCTCAATGAGACCCGAAACTCTGGGGCCAACGTCCTGACTTTC.

The genes are TRBV5-8 and TRBJ2-1; TRBD2 matches at 11 bases. CDR1 is SGHTS and CDR2 is YDEGEE in the germline V gene. V shed 4 bases, J shed 8 bases, and the junction held 8 bases outside the gene matches. The CDR3 consists of 15 residues. The CDR3 region is CASSPRLAGRDEQFF. CDR3 DNA sequence: TGTGCCAGCAGCCCAAGACTAGCGGGACGGGATGAGCAGTTCTTC.